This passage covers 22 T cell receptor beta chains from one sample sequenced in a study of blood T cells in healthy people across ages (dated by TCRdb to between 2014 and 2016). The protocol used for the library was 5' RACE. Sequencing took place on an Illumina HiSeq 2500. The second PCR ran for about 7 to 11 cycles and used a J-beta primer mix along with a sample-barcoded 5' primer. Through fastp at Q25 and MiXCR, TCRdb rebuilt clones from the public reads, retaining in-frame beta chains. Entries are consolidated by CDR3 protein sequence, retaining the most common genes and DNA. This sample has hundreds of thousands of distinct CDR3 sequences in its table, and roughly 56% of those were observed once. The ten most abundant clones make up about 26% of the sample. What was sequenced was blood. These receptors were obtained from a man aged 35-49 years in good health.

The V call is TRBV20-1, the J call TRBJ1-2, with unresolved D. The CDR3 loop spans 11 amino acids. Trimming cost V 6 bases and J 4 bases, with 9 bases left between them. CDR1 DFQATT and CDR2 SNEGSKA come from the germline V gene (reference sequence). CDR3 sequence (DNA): TGCAGTGCCAATCCCTCCTATGGCTACACCTTC. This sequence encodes CSANPSYGYTF.

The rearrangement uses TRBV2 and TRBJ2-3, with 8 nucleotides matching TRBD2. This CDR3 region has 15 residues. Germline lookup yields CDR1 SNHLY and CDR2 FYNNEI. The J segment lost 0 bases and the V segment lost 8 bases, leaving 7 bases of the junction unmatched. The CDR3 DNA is TGTGCCAGCGGGGGCGGGGGGCTAAGCACAGATACGCAGTATTTT. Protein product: CASGGGGLSTDTQYF.

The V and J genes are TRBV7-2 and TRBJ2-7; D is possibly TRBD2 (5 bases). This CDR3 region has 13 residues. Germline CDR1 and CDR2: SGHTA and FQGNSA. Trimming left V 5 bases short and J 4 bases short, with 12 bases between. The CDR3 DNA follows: TGTGCCAGCAGCCAAGCGGTTATATACGAGCAGTACTTC. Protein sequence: CASSQAVIYEQYF.

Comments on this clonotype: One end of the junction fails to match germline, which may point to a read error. CDR3 nucleotide sequence: TGTGCCGGCAGCCCCCAGGTCGGAGTGTGGAATGAGCAGTTCTTC. Protein product: CAGSPQVGVWNEQFF. The chain recombines TRBV7-2 with TRBJ2-1, with no clear D. Germline-derived CDR1 and CDR2 are SGHTA and FQGNSA. The CDR3 spans 15 residues.

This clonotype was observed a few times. This CDR3 is CASSLTDSYNEQFF. The CDR3 nucleotides read TGTGCCAGCAGCTTAACTGACAGCTACAATGAGCAGTTCTTC. The chain employs TRBV7-9 and TRBJ2-1; D perhaps matches TRBD1 (5 bases). Germline CDR1 reads SEHNR; CDR2 reads FQNEAQ (reference sequence). The CDR3 covers 14 residues. Trimming took off 2 bases at V and 3 bases at J, with 8 bases between the two ends.

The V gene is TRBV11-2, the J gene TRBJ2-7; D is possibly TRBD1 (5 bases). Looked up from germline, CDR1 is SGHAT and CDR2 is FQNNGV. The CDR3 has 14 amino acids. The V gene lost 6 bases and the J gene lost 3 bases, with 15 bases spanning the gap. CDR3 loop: CASSRDRLNYEQYF. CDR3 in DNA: TGTGCCAGCAGTCGCGACAGACTCAACTACGAGCAGTACTTC.

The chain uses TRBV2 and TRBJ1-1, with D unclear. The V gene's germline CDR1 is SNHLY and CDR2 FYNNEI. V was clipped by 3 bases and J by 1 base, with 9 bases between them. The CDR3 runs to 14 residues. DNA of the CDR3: TGTGCCAGCAGTGAGTTAAGGAAGAACACTGAAGCTTTCTTT. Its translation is CASSELRKNTEAFF.

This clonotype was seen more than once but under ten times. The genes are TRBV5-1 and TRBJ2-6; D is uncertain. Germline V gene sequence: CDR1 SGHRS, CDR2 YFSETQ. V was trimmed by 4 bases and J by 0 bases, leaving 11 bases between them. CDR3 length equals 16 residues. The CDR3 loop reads CASSIGPSSGANVLTF. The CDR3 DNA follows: TGCGCCAGCAGCATAGGACCGAGCTCTGGGGCCAACGTCCTGACTTTC.

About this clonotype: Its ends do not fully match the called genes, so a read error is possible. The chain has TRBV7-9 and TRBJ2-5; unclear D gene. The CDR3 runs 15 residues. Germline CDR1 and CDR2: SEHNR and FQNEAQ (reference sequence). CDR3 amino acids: CASGLAPRNRETQYF. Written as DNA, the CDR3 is TGTGCCAGCGGCTTAGCTCCGCGGAACCGGGAGACCCAGTACTTC.

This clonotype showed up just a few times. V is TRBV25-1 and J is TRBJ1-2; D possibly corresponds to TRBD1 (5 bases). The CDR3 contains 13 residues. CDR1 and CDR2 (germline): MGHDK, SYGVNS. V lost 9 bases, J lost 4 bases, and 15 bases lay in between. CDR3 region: CASTKGHLYGYTF. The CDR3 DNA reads TGTGCCAGTACTAAGGGGCATCTCTATGGCTACACCTTC.

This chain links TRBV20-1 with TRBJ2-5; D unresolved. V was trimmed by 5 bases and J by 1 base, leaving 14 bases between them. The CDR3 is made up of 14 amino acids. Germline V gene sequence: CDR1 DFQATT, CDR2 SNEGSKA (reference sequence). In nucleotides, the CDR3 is TGCAGTGCTTTCTTGTTGGAGTCCCAAGAGACCCAGTACTTC. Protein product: CSAFLLESQETQYF.

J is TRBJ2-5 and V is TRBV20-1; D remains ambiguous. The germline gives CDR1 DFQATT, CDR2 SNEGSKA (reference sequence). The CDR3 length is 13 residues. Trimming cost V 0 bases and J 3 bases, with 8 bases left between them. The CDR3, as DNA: TGCAGTGCTAGAGAGTTTGGGGAAGAGACCCAGTACTTC. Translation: CSAREFGEETQYF.

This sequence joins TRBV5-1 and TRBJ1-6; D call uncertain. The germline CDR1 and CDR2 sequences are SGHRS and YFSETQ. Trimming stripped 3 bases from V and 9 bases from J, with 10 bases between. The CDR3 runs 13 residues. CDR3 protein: CASSSGGGSPLHF. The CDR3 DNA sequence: TGCGCCAGCAGCTCGGGAGGCGGTTCACCCCTCCACTTT.

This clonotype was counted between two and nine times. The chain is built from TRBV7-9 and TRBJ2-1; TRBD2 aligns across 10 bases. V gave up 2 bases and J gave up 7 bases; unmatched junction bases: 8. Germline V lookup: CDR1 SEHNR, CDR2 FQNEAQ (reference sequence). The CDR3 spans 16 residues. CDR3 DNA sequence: TGTGCCAGCAGCTTACCTAGCGGGAGCCCCTCGAATGAGCAGTTCTTC. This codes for CASSLPSGSPSNEQFF.

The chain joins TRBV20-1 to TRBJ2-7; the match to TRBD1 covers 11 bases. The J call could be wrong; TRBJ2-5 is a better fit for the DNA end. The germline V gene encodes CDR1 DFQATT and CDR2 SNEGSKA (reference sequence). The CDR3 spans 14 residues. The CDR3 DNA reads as TGCAGTGCTAGAGGGACAGGGGGCTCGGGGACCCAGTACTTC. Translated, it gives CSARGTGGSGTQYF.

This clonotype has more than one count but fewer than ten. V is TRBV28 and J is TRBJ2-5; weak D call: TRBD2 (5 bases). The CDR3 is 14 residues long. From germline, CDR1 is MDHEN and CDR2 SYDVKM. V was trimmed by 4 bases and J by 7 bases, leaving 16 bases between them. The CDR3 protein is CASSSRTYAGTQYF. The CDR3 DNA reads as TGTGCCAGCAGTTCGCGGACTTATGCGGGGACCCAGTACTTC.

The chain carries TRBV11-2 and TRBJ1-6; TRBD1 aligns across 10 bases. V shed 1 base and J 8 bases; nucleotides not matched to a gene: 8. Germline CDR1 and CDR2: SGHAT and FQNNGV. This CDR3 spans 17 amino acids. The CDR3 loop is CASSLGGTGALHSPLHF. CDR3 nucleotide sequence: TGTGCCAGCAGCTTAGGAGGGACAGGGGCCCTTCATTCACCCCTCCACTTT.

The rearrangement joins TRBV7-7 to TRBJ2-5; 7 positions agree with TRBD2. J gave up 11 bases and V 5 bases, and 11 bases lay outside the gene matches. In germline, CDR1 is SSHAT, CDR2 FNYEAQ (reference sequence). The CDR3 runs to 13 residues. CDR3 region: CASSVASGNEQYF. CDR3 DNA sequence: TGTGCCAGCAGCGTTGCTAGCGGCAATGAGCAGTACTTC.

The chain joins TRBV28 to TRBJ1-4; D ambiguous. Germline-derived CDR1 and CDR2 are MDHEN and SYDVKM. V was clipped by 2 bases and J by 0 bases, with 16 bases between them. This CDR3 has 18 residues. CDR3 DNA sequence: TGTGCCAGCAGTTTACCAAGGCAGAACTATGCAACTAATGAAAAACTGTTTTTT. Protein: CASSLPRQNYATNEKLFF.

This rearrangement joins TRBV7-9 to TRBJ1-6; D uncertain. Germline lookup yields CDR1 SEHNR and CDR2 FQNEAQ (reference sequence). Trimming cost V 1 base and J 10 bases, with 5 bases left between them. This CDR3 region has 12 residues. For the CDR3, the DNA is TGTGCCAGCAGCTTAGTACTCTCACCCCTCCACTTT. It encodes CASSLVLSPLHF.

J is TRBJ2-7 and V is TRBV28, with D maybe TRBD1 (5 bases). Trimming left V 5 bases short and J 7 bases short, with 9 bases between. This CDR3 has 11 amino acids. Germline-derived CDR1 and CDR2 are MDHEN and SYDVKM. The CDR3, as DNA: TGTGCCAGCAGTCGGAGACAGGAGCAGTACTTC. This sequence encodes CASSRRQEQYF.

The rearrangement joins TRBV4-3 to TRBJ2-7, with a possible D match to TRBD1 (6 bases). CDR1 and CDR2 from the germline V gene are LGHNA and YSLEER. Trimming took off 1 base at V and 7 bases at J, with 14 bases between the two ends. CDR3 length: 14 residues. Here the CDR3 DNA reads TGCGCCAGCAGCCAAGGCTACAGGGTGGGTGAGCAGTACTTC. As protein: CASSQGYRVGEQYF.